These T cell receptor beta chains were read from a single sample in a study of T-cell reconstitution after alpha-beta-depleted transplantation in children. TCRdb reanalysed the PCR reads using MiXCR and keeps one entry per CDR3 protein. In the table there are around 600,000 distinct CDR3 sequences, under 25% of which are singletons. Material: PBMCs, mostly from graft donor cells, obtained 360 days after TCRalphabeta/CD19-depleted stem cell transplant. Every receptor here comes from a boy under two years old who had a stem cell transplant for acute myeloid leukemia, so the T cells may come from the graft donor. Both conserved end residues are part of each CDR3. The D gene is left open where the match is weak. The size of a clone is reported for some rows only, either as once, few or many, or as a class for expanded clones.

>TRBV5-1|TRBJ2-7|few|NA
CASSLEHSSREQYF
TGCGCCAGCAGCTTGGAACATAGTAGCCGCGAGCAGTACTTC
>TRBV7-9|TRBJ1-1|NA|NA
CASSLRGRMNTEAFF
TGTGCCAGCAGCTTACGCGGCAGGATGAACACTGAAGCTTTCTTT
>TRBV4-3|TRBJ1-1|few|NA
CASSQAVVVGLSNTEAFF
TGCGCCAGCAGCCAAGCTGTTGTAGTCGGACTTTCGAACACTGAAGCTTTCTTT
>TRBV20-1|TRBJ2-1|few|NA
CSVRTRGHMVF
TGCAGTGTCCGGACTAGGGGGCATATGGTCTTC
>TRBV7-2|TRBJ2-7|NA|NA
CASSLERRAYEQYF
TGTGCCAGCAGCTTAGAACGGCGGGCCTACGAGCAGTACTTC
>TRBV7-9|TRBJ2-6|NA|NA
CASSSSRIASGANVLTF
TGTGCCAGCAGCTCCTCGCGGATTGCCTCTGGGGCCAACGTCCTGACTTTC
>TRBV12-3/TRBV12-4|TRBJ1-5|NA|TRBD1
CASSSIPPFSQGPPDQPQHF
TGTGCCAGCAGTTCTATACCGCCTTTTTCACAGGGGCCCCCGGATCAGCCCCAGCATTTT
>TRBV7-2|TRBJ1-3|NA|NA
CASSLEHASSGNTIYF
TGTGCCAGCAGCTTAGAGCACGCCAGCTCTGGAAACACCATATATTTT
>TRBV5-1|TRBJ1-1|NA|NA
CASSLEGFIGAFF
TGCGCCAGCAGCTTGGAGGGGTTTATCGGGGCTTTCTTT
>TRBV7-8|TRBJ2-3|many|NA
CASSPGGGPIPDTQYF
TGTGCCAGCAGCCCTGGTGGGGGGCCGATTCCAGATACGCAGTATTTT
>TRBV6-5|TRBJ1-1|few|TRBD1
CASSSGQGRTEAFF
TGTGCCAGCAGTTCCGGACAGGGGAGGACTGAAGCTTTCTTT
>TRBV5-4|TRBJ2-5|NA|NA
CASSLSWKETQYF
TGTGCCAGCAGCTTGAGCTGGAAGGAGACCCAGTACTTC
>TRBV6-5|TRBJ1-5|few|NA
CASSYFYRETAHQPQHF
TGTGCCAGCAGTTACTTCTACAGGGAGACTGCTCATCAGCCCCAGCATTTT
>TRBV20-1|TRBJ1-6|many|TRBD1
CSASGTDRRSSYNSPLHF
TGCAGTGCTAGTGGGACAGACAGACGTAGCTCCTATAATTCACCCCTCCACTTT
>TRBV15|TRBJ1-2|few|NA
CATSSPGGYTF
TGTGCCACCAGCTCTCCGGGGGGCTACACCTTC
>TRBV13|TRBJ2-7|many|TRBD2
CASSLEASGPYEQYF
TGTGCCAGCAGCTTAGAAGCTAGCGGGCCCTACGAGCAGTACTTC
>TRBV25-1|TRBJ2-1|NA|NA
CASSETRTQYNEQFF
TGTGCCAGCAGTGAAACGCGGACTCAATACAATGAGCAGTTCTTC
>TRBV6-5|TRBJ1-1|many|NA
CASSYGPANEAFF
TGTGCCAGCAGTTACGGCCCCGCAAATGAAGCTTTCTTT
>TRBV12-3/TRBV12-4|TRBJ2-2|many|TRBD1
CASSPPGTGSGELFF
TGTGCCAGCAGCCCCCCCGGGACAGGGTCCGGGGAGCTGTTTTTT
>TRBV20-1|TRBJ2-3|NA|TRBD1
CSASRQGKTDTQYF
TGCAGTGCTAGCCGACAGGGCAAGACAGATACGCAGTATTTT
>TRBV10-3|TRBJ1-1|NA|TRBD1
CAISEYKTGMGTEAFF
TGTGCCATCAGTGAGTACAAGACAGGGATGGGAACTGAAGCTTTCTTT
>TRBV6-5|TRBJ1-2|NA|NA
CASSYSGGYGYTF
TGTGCCAGCAGTTACTCAGGGGGCTATGGCTACACCTTC
>TRBV24-1|TRBJ2-1|many|TRBD1
CATSEGDRGRGGRYNEQFF
TGTGCCACCAGTGAAGGGGACAGGGGACGGGGGGGCCGGTACAATGAGCAGTTCTTC
>TRBV7-2|TRBJ2-5|many|TRBD2
CASSLGGTKETQYF
TGTGCCAGCAGCTTAGGGGGGACTAAAGAGACCCAGTACTTC
>TRBV18|TRBJ2-3|NA|TRBD1
CASSHLREKRDRVAYF
TGTGCCAGCTCACACCTAAGAGAGAAAAGGGACAGGGTCGCGTATTTT
>TRBV6-6|TRBJ2-3|many|NA
CASSKQDTQYF
TGTGCCAGCAGTAAACAAGATACGCAGTATTTT
>TRBV12-3/TRBV12-4|TRBJ1-4|NA|TRBD1
CASSRDSFGEKLFF
TGTGCCAGCAGTCGGGACAGTTTCGGTGAAAAACTGTTTTTT
>TRBV20-1|TRBJ1-2|few|TRBD1
CSARAGTDYGYTF
TGCAGTGCTAGAGCTGGGACAGACTATGGCTACACCTTC
>TRBV24-1|TRBJ2-7|NA|NA
CATSPCGTTGSYEQYF
TGTGCCACCAGTCCCTGCGGGACGACAGGCTCCTACGAGCAGTACTTC
>TRBV20-1|TRBJ1-5|few|NA
CSARVNSWGNQPQHF
TGCAGTGCTAGAGTAAATAGTTGGGGCAATCAGCCCCAGCATTTT
>TRBV27|TRBJ2-7|NA|NA
CASSPGPGSTYEQYF
TGTGCCAGCAGTCCAGGACCGGGGAGCACCTACGAGCAGTACTTC
>TRBV7-9|TRBJ1-4|NA|TRBD1
CASSSRQGAREKLFF
TGTGCCAGCAGCTCGCGACAGGGGGCGCGAGAAAAACTGTTTTTT
>TRBV6-5|TRBJ2-1|few|NA
CASSYRDTLSYNEQFF
TGTGCCAGCAGTTACCGTGACACCCTATCCTACAATGAGCAGTTCTTC
>TRBV12-3/TRBV12-4|TRBJ2-1|few|NA
CASSLEYVDKGQGDSGGADNEQFF
TGTGCCAGCAGTTTAGAGTACGTGGACAAGGGACAGGGTGACAGCGGGGGGGCCGACAATGAGCAGTTCTTC
>TRBV6-1|TRBJ2-6|many|NA
CASRKSRASGANVLTF
TGTGCCAGCAGAAAGTCCCGGGCGTCTGGGGCCAACGTCCTGACTTTC
>TRBV12-3/TRBV12-4|TRBJ2-7|many|TRBD2
CASRLAVSSYEQYF
TGTGCCAGCAGACTAGCGGTAAGCTCCTACGAGCAGTACTTC
>TRBV12-3/TRBV12-4|TRBJ2-7|many|TRBD2
CASSRQRGSSYEQYF
TGTGCCAGCAGCCGACAGCGGGGGAGCTCCTACGAGCAGTACTTC
>TRBV6-4|TRBJ2-1|few|TRBD2
CASSDPRDPSTGGGRMNDGQFF
TGTGCCAGCAGTGACCCACGGGACCCTTCTACGGGGGGTGGTAGAATGAATGATGGGCAGTTCTTC
>TRBV5-1|TRBJ2-5|NA|NA
CASSLNSGTDQETQYF
TGCGCCAGCAGCTTGAACAGCGGTACGGACCAAGAGACCCAGTACTTC
>TRBV29-1|TRBJ2-4|few|NA
CSVEGTVGKNIQYF
TGCAGCGTTGAAGGGACAGTAGGCAAAAACATTCAGTACTTC
>TRBV28|TRBJ2-1|many|NA
CASRRLANSNEQFF
TGTGCCAGCAGGAGATTAGCAAATTCCAATGAGCAGTTCTTC
>TRBV28|TRBJ2-5|many|NA
CASSLSPAWGQETQYF
TGTGCCAGCAGTTTATCCCCCGCGTGGGGCCAAGAGACCCAGTACTTC
>TRBV6-2/TRBV6-3|TRBJ1-2|many|NA
CASSYSGYGYTF
TGTGCCAGCAGTTACTCAGGCTATGGCTACACCTTC
>TRBV29-1|TRBJ1-1|few|NA
CSVVSGRRGSTEAFF
TGCAGCGTTGTCTCCGGACGGAGAGGGAGCACTGAAGCTTTCTTT